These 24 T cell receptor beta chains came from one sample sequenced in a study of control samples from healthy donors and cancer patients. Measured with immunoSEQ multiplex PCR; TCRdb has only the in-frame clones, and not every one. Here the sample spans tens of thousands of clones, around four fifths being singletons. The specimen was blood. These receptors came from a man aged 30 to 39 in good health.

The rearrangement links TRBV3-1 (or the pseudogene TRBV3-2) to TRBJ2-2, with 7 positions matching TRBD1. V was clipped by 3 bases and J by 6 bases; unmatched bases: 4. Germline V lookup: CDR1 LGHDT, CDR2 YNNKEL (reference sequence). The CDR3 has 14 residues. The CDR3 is CASSQARGPGELFF. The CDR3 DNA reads TGTGCCAGCAGCCAGGCGAGGGGGCCCGGGGAGCTGTTTTTT.

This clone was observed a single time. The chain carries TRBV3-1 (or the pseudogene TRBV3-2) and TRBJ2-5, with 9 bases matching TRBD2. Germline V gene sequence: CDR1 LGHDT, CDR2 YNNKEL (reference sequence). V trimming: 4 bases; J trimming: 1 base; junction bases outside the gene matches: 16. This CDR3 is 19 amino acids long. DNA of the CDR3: TGTGCCAGCAGCCCAAGAGGTTTCCTAGCGGGGATGGTCCAAGAGACCCAGTACTTC. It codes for CASSPRGFLAGMVQETQYF.

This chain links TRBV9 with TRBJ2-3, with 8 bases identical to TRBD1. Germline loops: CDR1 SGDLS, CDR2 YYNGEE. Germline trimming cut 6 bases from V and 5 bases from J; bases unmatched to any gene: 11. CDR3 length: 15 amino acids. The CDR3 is CASTQSPGGRDTQYF. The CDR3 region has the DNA TGTGCCAGCACCCAAAGTCCAGGGGGCAGAGATACGCAGTATTTT.

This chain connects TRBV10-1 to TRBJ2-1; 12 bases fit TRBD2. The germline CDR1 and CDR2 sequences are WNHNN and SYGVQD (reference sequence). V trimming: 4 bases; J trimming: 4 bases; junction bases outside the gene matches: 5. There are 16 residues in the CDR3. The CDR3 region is CASSGASGGVYNEQFF. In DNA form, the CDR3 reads TGCGCCAGCAGTGGGGCTAGCGGGGGGGTATACAATGAGCAGTTCTTC.

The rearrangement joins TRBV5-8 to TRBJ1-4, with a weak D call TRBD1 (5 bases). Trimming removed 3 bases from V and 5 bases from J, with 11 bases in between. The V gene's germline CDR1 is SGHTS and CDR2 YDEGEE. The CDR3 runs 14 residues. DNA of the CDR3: TGTGCCAGCAGCTCCCGGGGCTGGAATGAAAAACTGTTTTTT. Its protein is CASSSRGWNEKLFF.

The CDR3: CASSGQPYQPQHF. The CDR3 DNA sequence: TGTGCCAGTAGTGGACAGCCATATCAGCCCCAGCATTTT. This chain joins TRBV19 and TRBJ1-5, with a possible D match to TRBD1 (6 bases). The CDR3 sequence is 13 residues long. Germline assignment: CDR1 LNHDA and CDR2 SQIVND (reference sequence). V gave up 5 bases and J gave up 5 bases, with 10 bases separating them.

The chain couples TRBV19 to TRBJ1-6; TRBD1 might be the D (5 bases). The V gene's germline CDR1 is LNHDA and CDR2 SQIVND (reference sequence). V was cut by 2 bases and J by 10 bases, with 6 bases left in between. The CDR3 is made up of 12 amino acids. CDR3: CASSIRGSPLHF. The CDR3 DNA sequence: TGTGCCAGTAGTATAAGGGGATCACCCCTCCACTTT.

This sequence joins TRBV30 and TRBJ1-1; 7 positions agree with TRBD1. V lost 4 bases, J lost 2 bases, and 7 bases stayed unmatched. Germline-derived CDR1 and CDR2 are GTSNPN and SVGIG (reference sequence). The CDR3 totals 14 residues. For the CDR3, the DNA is TGTGCCTGGAATTCGGGACAGTTAAACACTGAAGCTTTCTTT. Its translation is CAWNSGQLNTEAFF.

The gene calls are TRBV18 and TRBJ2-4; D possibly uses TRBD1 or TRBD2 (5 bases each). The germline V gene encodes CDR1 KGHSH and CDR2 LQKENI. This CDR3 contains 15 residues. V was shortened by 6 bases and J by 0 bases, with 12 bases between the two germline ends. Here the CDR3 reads CASSPGTLAKNIQYF. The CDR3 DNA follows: TGTGCCAGCTCGCCAGGGACCCTAGCCAAAAACATTCAGTACTTC.

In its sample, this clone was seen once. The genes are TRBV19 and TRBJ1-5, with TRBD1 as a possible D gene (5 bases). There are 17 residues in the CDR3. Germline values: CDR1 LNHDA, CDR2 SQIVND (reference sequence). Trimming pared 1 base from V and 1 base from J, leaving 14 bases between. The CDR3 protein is CASSIVGQGLSNQPQHF. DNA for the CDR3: TGTGCCAGTAGTATAGTAGGTCAGGGCCTAAGCAATCAGCCCCAGCATTTT.

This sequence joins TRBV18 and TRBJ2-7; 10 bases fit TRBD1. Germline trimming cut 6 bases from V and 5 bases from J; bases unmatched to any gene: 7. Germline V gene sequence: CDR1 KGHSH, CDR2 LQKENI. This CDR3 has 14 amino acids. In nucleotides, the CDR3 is TGTGCCAGCTCGCCTTGGGACAGGGGACACGAGCAGTACTTC. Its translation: CASSPWDRGHEQYF.

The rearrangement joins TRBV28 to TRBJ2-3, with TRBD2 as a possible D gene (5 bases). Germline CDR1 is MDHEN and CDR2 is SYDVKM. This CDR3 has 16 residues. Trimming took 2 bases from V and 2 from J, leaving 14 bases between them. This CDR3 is CASSLTGYSDTDTQYF. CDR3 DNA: TGTGCCAGCAGTTTAACGGGATATAGTGACACAGATACGCAGTATTTT.

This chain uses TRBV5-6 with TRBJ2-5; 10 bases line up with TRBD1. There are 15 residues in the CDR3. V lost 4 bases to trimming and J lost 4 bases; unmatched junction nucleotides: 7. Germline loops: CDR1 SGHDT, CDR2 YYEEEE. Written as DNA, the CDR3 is TGTGCCAGCAGCCCCGGGACAGGGGTCGGAGAGACCCAGTACTTC. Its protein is CASSPGTGVGETQYF.

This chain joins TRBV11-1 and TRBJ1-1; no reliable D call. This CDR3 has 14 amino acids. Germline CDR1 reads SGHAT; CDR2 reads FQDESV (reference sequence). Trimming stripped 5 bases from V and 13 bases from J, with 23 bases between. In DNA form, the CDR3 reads TGTGCCAGCAGCCTCATGGTGACCCCCCATGTAGTTTTCTTT. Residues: CASSLMVTPHVVFF.

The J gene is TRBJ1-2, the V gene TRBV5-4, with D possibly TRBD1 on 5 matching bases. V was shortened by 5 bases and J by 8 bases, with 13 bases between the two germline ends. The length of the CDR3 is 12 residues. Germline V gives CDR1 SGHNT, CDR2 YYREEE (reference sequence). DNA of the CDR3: TGTGCCAGCAGTTTCCAGGGCGGGGGCTACACCTTC. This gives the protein CASSFQGGGYTF.

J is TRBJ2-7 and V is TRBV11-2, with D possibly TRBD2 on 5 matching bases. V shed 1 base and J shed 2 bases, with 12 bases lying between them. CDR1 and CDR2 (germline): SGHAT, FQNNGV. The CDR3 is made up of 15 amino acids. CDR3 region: CASSLGAGQAYEQYF. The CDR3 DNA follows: TGTGCCAGCAGCTTAGGTGCGGGTCAGGCCTACGAGCAGTACTTC.

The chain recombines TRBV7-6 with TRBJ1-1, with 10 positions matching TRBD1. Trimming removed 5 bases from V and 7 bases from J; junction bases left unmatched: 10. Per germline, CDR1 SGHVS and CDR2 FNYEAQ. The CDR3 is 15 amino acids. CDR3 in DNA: TGTGCCAGCAGCGGTAAGACAGGGGGCGCGGTTGAAGCTTTCTTT. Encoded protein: CASSGKTGGAVEAFF.

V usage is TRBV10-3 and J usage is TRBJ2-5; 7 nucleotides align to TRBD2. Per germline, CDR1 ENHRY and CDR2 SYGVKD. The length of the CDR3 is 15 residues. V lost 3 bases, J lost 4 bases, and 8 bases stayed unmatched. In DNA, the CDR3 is TGTGCCATCAGTGAAGGAGGTCCGGGAGGAGAGACCCAGTACTTC. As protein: CAISEGGPGGETQYF.

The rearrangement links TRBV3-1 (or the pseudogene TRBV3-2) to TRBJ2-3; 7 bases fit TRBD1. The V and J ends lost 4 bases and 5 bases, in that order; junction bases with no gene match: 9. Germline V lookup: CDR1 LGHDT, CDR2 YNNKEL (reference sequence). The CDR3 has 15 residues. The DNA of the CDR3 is TGTGCCAGCAGCCTCGACAGGGTGAGTGGAGATACGCAGTATTTT. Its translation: CASSLDRVSGDTQYF.

The CDR3 here is CASSQDGAGYYEQYF. CDR3 bases: TGTGCCAGCAGCCAAGACGGAGCGGGGTACTACGAGCAGTACTTC. V usage is TRBV14 and J usage is TRBJ2-7, with 7 bases matching TRBD2. Germline V lookup: CDR1 SGHDN, CDR2 FVKESK. Losses at the gene ends were 0 bases for V and 3 bases for J; bases not matched to a gene: 5. This CDR3 is 15 amino acids long.

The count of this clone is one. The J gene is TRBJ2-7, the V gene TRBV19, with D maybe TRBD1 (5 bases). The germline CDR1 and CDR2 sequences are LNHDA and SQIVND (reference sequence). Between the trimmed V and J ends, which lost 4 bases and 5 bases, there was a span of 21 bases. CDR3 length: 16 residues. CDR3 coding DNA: TGTGCCAGTAGTACTCTGGGTGTGGGGCCTACTAACGAGCAGTACTTC. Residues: CASSTLGVGPTNEQYF.

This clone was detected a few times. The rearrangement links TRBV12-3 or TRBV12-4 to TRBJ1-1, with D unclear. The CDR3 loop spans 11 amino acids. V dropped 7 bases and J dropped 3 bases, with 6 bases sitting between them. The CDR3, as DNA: TGTGCCAGCAAGAGCGACACTGAAGCTTTCTTT. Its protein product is CASKSDTEAFF.

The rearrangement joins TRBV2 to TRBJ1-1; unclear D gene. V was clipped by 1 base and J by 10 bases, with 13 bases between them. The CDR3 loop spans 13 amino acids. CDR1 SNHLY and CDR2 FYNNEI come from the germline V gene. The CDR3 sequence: CASSEEVSGRAFF. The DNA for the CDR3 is TGTGCCAGCAGTGAAGAGGTTTCTGGGAGAGCTTTCTTT.

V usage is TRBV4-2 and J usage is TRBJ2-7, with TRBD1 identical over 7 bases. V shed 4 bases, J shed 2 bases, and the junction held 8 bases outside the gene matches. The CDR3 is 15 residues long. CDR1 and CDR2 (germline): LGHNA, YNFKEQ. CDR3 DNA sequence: TGTGCCAGCAGCCCTAACAGGGGAGTCACCTACGAGCAGTACTTC. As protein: CASSPNRGVTYEQYF.